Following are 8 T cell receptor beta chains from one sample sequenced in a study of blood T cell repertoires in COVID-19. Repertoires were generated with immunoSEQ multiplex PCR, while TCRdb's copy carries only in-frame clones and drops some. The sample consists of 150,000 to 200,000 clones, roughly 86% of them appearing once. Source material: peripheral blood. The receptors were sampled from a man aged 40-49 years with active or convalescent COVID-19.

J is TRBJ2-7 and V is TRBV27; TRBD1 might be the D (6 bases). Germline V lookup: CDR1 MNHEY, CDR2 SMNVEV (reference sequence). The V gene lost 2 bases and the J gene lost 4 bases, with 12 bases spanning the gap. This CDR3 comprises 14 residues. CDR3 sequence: CASSLKPTGYEQYF. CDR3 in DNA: TGTGCCAGCAGTTTAAAACCGACAGGTTACGAGCAGTACTTC.

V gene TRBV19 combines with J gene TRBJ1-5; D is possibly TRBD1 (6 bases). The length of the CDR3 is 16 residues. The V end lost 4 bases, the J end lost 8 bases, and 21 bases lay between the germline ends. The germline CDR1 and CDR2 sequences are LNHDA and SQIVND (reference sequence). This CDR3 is CASSTTVDRWGEPQHF. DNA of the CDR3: TGTGCCAGTAGTACCACCGTCGACAGGTGGGGTGAGCCCCAGCATTTT.

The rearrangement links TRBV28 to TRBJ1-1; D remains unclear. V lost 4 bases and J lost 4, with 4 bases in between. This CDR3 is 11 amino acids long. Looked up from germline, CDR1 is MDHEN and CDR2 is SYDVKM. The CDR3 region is CASSSSTEAFF. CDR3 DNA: TGTGCCAGCAGTTCCAGCACTGAAGCTTTCTTT. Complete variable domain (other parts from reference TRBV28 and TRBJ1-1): DVKVTQSSRYLVKRTGEKVFLECVQDMDHENMFWYRQDPGLGLRLIYFSYDVKMKEKGDIPEGYSVSREKKERFSLILESASTNQTSMYLCASSSSTEAFFGQGTRLTVV.

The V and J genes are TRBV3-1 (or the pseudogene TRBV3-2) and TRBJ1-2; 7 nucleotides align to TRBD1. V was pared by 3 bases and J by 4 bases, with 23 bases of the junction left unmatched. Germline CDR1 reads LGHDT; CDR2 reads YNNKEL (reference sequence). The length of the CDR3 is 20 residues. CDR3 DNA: TGTGCCAGCAGCCACCCCCAAAGGCCCGACAGGGCTCAGGGGGGCTATGGCTACACCTTC. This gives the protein CASSHPQRPDRAQGGYGYTF.

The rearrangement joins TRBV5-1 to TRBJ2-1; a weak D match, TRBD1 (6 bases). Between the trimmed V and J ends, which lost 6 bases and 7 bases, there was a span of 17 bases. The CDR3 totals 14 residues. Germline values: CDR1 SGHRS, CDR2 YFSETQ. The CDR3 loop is CASKETGFSNEQFF. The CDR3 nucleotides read TGCGCCAGCAAGGAGACAGGTTTTAGTAATGAGCAGTTCTTC.

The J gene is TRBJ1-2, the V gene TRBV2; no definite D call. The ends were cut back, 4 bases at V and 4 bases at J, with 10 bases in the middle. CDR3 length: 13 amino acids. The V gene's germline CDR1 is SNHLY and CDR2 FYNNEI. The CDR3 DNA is TGTGCCAGCAGTGTGGGGAGAACCTATGGCTACACCTTC. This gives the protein CASSVGRTYGYTF. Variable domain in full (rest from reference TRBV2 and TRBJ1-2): EPEVTQTPSHQVTQMGQEVILRCVPISNHLYFYWYRQILGQKVEFLVSFYNNEISEKSEIFDDQFSVERPDGSNFTLKIRSTKLEDSAMYFCASSVGRTYGYTFGSGTRLTVV.

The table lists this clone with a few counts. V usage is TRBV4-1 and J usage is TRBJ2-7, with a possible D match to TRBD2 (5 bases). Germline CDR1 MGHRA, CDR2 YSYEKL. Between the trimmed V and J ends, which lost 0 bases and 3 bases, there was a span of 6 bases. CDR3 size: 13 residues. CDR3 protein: CASSQDRDYEQYF. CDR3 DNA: TGCGCCAGCAGCCAAGATCGGGACTACGAGCAGTACTTC.

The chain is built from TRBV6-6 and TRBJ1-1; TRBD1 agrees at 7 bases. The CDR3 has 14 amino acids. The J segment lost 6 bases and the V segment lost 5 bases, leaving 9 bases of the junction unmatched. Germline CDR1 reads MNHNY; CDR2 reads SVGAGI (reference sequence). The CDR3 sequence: CASSPEGGFPEAFF. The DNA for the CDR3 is TGTGCCAGCAGTCCCGAAGGGGGCTTTCCTGAAGCTTTCTTT.